The clone carrying this TCR beta chain was observed a handful of times. Its specificity is not known. This record belongs to a study of PD-1 blockade in mismatch repair-deficient tumors. CDR3 length: 14 amino acids. The germline gives CDR1 MNHEY, CDR2 SVGAGI. Between the trimmed V and J ends, which lost 5 bases and 2 bases, there was a span of 13 bases. The study's findings and limits: Tumor-resident clones, often undetectable pretreatment in blood, expanded then contracted after pembrolizumab.

The assay was immunoSEQ multiplex PCR, and TCRdb's table has in-frame clones only and misses some. The top ten hold roughly 17% of the sample, which has approximately 16,000 clones, approximately 84% seen once. PCR or immunohistochemistry showed mismatch repair deficiency in every enrolled patient. Three pembrolizumab responders had their TCRs sequenced. The sequences come from PBMCs, collected before pembrolizumab treatment. This chain uses TRBV6-5 with TRBJ2-7; maybe TRBD2 (6 bases). The source of this sequence is an adult with mismatch repair-deficient cancer. Here the CDR3 DNA reads TGTGCCAGCAGTCCCCCGGGGGAAACCTACGAGCAGTACTTC. The encoded protein is CASSPPGETYEQYF.